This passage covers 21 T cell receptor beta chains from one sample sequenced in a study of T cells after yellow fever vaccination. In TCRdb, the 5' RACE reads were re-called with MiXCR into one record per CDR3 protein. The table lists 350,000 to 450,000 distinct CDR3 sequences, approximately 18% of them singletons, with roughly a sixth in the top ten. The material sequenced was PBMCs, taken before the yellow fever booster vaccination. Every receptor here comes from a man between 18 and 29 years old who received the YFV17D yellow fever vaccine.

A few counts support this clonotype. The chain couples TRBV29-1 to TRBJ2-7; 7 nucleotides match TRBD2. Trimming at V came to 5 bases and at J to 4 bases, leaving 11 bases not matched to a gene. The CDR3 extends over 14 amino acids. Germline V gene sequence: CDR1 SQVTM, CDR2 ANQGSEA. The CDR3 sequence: CSVRSGTPEYEQYF. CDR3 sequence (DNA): TGCAGCGTTAGAAGCGGGACGCCCGAGTACGAGCAGTACTTC.

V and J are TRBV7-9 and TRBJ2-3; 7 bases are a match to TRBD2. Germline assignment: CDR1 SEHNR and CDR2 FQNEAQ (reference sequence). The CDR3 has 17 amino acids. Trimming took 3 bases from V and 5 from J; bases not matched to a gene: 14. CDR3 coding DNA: TGTGCCAGCAGCTTCATGCGGGGGTTGGCCCGAGGAGATACGCAGTATTTT. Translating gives CASSFMRGLARGDTQYF.

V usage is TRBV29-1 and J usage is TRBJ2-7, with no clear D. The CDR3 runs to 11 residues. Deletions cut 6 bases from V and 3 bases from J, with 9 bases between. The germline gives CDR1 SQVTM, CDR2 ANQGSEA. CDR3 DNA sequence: TGCAGCGTGGAACAGCACTACGAGCAGTACTTC. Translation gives CSVEQHYEQYF.

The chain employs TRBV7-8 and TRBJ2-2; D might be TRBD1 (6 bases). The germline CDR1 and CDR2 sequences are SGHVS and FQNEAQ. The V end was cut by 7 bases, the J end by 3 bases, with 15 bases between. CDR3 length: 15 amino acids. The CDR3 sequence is CASNTGSDYTGELFF. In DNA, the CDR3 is TGTGCCAGCAACACAGGGAGTGATTACACCGGGGAGCTGTTTTTT.

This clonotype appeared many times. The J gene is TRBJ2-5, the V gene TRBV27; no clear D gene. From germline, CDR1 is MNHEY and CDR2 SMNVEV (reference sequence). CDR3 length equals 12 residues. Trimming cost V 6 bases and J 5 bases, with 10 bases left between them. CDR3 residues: CASRGLLETQYF. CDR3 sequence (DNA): TGTGCCAGCAGGGGCCTCTTGGAGACCCAGTACTTC.

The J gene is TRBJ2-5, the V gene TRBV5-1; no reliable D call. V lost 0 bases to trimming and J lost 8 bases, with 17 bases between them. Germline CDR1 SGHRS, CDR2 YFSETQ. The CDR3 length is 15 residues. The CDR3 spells CASSLGSQARQTQYF. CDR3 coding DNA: TGCGCCAGCAGCTTGGGGAGTCAAGCCCGGCAAACCCAGTACTTC.

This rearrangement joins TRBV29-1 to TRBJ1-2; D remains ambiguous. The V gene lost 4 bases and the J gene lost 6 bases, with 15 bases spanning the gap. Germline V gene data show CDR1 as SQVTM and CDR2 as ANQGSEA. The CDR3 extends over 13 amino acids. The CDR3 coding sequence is TGCAGCGTTGCCGTCTCGGGGAGTGATGGCTACACCTTC. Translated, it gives CSVAVSGSDGYTF.

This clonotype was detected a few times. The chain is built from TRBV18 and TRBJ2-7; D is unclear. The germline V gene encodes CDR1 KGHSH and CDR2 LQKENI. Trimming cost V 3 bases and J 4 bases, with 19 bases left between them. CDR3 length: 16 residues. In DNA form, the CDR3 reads TGTGCCAGCTCACCTACATTCGACTCCGAAGGGTACGAGCAGTACTTC. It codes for CASSPTFDSEGYEQYF.

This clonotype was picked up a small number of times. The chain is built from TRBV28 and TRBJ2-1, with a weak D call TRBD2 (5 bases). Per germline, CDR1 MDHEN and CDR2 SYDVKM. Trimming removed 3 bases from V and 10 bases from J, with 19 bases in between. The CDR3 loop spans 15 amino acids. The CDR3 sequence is CASSFLGISGEEQFF. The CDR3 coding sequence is TGTGCCAGCAGTTTTCTCGGGATTTCTGGTGAGGAGCAGTTCTTC.

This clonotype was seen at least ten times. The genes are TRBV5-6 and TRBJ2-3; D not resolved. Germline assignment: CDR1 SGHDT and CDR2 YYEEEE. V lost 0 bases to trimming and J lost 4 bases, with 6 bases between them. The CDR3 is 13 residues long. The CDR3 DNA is TGTGCCAGCAGCTTGGCCAATTCAGATACGCAGTATTTT. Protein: CASSLANSDTQYF.

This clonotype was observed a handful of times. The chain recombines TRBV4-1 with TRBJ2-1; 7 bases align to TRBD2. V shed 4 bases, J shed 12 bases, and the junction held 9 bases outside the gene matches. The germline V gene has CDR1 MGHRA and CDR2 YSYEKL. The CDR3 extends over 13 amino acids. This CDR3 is CASSPRATGGQFF. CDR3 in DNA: TGCGCCAGCAGCCCAAGAGCCACGGGGGGGCAGTTCTTC.

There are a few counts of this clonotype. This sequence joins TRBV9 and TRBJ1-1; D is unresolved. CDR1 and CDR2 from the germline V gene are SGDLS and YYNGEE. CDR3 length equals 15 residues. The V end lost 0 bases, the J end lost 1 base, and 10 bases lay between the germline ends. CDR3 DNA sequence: TGTGCCAGCAGCGTAGATTGGGTCAAGAACACTGAAGCTTTCTTT. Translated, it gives CASSVDWVKNTEAFF.

In DNA, the CDR3 is TGTGCCAGCAGGTACACAGGGGGCAAGTTCCAAGAGACCCAGTACTTC. It yields the protein CASRYTGGKFQETQYF. The gene calls are TRBV6-2 or TRBV6-3 and TRBJ2-5, with TRBD1 matching 9 bases. This CDR3 is 16 amino acids long. Germline lookup yields CDR1 MNHEY and CDR2 SVGEGT. The junction had 9 bases not matched to a gene; V was cut back by 6 bases and J by 1 base.

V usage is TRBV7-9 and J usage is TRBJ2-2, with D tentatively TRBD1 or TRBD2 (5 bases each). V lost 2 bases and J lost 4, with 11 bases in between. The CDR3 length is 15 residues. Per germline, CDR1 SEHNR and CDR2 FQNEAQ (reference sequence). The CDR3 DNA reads TGTGCCAGCAGCTTACGAGGGGCGCTCACCGGGGAGCTGTTTTTT. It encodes CASSLRGALTGELFF.

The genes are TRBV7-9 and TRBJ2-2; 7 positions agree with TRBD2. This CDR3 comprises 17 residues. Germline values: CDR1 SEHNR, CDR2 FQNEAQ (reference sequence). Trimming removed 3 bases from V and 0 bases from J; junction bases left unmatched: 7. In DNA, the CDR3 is TGTGCCAGCAGCTTTAATCGTCTAGCGGCGAACACCGGGGAGCTGTTTTTT. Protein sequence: CASSFNRLAANTGELFF.

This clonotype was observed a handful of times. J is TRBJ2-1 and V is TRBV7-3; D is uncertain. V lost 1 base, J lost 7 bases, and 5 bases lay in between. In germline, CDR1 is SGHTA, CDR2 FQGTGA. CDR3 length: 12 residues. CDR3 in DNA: TGTGCCAGCAGCTTAATGGAGAATGAGCAGTTCTTC. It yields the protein CASSLMENEQFF.

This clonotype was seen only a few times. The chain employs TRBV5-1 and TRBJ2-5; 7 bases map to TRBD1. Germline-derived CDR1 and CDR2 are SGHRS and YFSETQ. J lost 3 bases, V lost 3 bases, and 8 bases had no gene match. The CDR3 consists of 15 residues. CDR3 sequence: CASSSTGTAKETQYF. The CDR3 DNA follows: TGCGCCAGCAGCTCAACGGGGACAGCCAAAGAGACCCAGTACTTC.

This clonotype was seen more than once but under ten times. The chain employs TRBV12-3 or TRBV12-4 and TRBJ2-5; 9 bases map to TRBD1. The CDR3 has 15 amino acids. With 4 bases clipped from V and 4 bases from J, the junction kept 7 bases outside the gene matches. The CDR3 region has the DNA TGTGCCAGCAGTTATTGGGACAGGGCCCCAGAGACCCAGTACTTC. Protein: CASSYWDRAPETQYF.

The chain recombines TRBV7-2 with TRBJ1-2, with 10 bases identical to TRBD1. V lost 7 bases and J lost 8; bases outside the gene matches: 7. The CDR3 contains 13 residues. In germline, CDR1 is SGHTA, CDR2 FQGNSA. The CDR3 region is CASIPDRGGGYTF. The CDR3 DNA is TGTGCCAGCATTCCGGACAGGGGGGGAGGCTACACCTTC.

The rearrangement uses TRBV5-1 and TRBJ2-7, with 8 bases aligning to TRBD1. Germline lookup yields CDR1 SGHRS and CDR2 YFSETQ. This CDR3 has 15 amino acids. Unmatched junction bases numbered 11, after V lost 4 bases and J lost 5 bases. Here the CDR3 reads CASSGDRSLSDEQYF. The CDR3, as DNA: TGCGCCAGCAGCGGGGACAGGTCATTGTCGGACGAGCAGTACTTC.

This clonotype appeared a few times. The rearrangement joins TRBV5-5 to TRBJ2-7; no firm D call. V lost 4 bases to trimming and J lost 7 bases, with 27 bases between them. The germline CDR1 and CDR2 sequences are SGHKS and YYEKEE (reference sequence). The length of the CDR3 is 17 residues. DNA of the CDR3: TGTGCCAGCAGCCCTGGACGGGTTGAAGCTTTTTCCCCGGAGCAGTACGTC. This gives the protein CASSPGRVEAFSPEQYV.